Following are 6 T cell receptor beta chains from one sample sequenced in a study of blood T cells in healthy people across ages. Through a sample-barcoded 5' primer and a J-beta primer mix, a second PCR was run for 7 to 11 cycles. In TCRdb, the 5' RACE reads were re-called with MiXCR into one record per CDR3 protein. Here the sample spans 750,000 to 950,000 distinct CDR3 sequences, roughly 53% being singletons. The sequenced sample consisted of blood. The source of these receptors is a man of 80 years or more in good health.

This clonotype was seen a few times. The V call is TRBV20-1, the J call TRBJ1-1; 8 bases are shared with TRBD1. Germline CDR1 and CDR2: DFQATT and SNEGSKA (reference sequence). V was pared by 1 base and J by 2 bases, with 6 bases of the junction left unmatched. The CDR3 is 15 amino acids. The chain's CDR3 is CSARVQGAGNTEAFF. CDR3 coding DNA: TGCAGTGCTAGAGTTCAGGGGGCGGGAAACACTGAAGCTTTCTTT.

This chain uses TRBV20-1 with TRBJ2-7; D is unresolved. The CDR3 is 12 residues long. The V gene lost 0 bases and the J gene lost 7 bases, with 10 bases spanning the gap. CDR1 is DFQATT and CDR2 is SNEGSKA in the germline V gene (reference sequence). CDR3 residues: CSARDSKWEQYF. CDR3 bases: TGCAGTGCTAGAGATAGTAAGTGGGAGCAGTACTTC.

The V gene is TRBV6-6, the J gene TRBJ2-2; either TRBD1 or TRBD2 may fit D (7 bases each). V lost 10 bases, J lost 6 bases, and 18 bases lay in between. The CDR3 sequence is 14 residues long. Germline V CDR1 and CDR2: MNHNY, SVGAGI (reference sequence). The CDR3 loop is CATDRAGGAGELFF. CDR3 coding DNA: TGTGCCACTGACCGAGCAGGGGGGGCCGGGGAGCTGTTTTTT.

This clonotype was found a few times. This chain connects TRBV11-2 to TRBJ1-2; D is undetermined. CDR1 is SGHAT and CDR2 is FQNNGV in the germline V gene. Trimming removed 2 bases at V and 8 bases at J, with 9 bases between. CDR3 length: 12 residues. CDR3 nucleotide sequence: TGTGCCAGCAGCTTAACGGTGCGGGGCTACACCTTC. It specifies CASSLTVRGYTF.

This rearrangement joins TRBV24-1 to TRBJ1-5; TRBD1 matches at 8 bases. The V gene's germline CDR1 is KGHDR and CDR2 SFDVKD. This CDR3 has 15 residues. The trim removed 7 bases at V and 5 bases at J, leaving 9 bases unmatched. The CDR3: CATRGDRSFYQPQHF. CDR3 bases: TGTGCCACCAGGGGGGACAGGTCCTTCTATCAGCCCCAGCATTTT.

The chain couples TRBV9 to TRBJ2-1, with 12 bases aligning to TRBD2. The J call may not be correct, given that the DNA end is closer to TRBJ2-7. The CDR3 extends over 15 amino acids. Germline V CDR1 and CDR2: SGDLS, YYNGEE. The CDR3 spells CASSMTSGSGNEQYF. The CDR3 DNA is TGTGCCAGCAGCATGACTAGCGGGAGTGGGAATGAGCAGTACTTC.